Shown below are 19 T cell receptor beta chains from a single sample sequenced in a study of beta chain features in type 1 diabetes. Study-wide results and limits: Significant though moderate, a shortening of TCRB CDR3s appeared in all four CD4+ subsets of Type 1 diabetes patients.

Reverse transcribing all isolated RNA meant expressed TCRB transcripts were sequenced. Sequenced by immunoSEQ multiplex PCR; TCRdb stores in-frame clones only, minus some. This table has about 44,000 clones, about 66% appearing once. No antigen has been assigned to these receptors. The sequencing sample was made of Tregs from blood. The receptors stem from a woman under 30 with type 1 diabetes.

The chain uses TRBV9 and TRBJ2-3, with D uncertain. V was trimmed by 0 bases and J by 0 bases, leaving 8 bases between them. The CDR3 consists of 15 residues. Per germline, CDR1 SGDLS and CDR2 YYNGEE. The CDR3 DNA reads TGTGCCAGCAGCGTAGCGGGTTATAGCACAGATACGCAGTATTTT. Protein product: CASSVAGYSTDTQYF.

The genes are TRBV10-3 and TRBJ2-7; D is uncertain. This CDR3 is built from 14 residues. V was trimmed by 6 bases and J by 4 bases, leaving 16 bases between them. In germline, CDR1 is ENHRY, CDR2 SYGVKD. The CDR3, as DNA: TGTGCCATCAGCCCCGGGTGGCCTACTTACGAGCAGTACTTC. As protein: CAISPGWPTYEQYF.

This clone has just a few counts. The chain links TRBV4-2 to TRBJ2-1; 9 nucleotides agree with TRBD2. Germline CDR1 and CDR2: LGHNA and YNFKEQ. Losses at the gene ends were 4 bases for V and 7 bases for J; bases not matched to a gene: 14. This CDR3 contains 17 residues. The CDR3 region has the DNA TGTGCCAGCAGCCCCTCAGGGAGCGGGGGGTCGGGGAATGAGCAGTTCTTC. Protein product: CASSPSGSGGSGNEQFF.

This clone turned up a few times. The chain joins TRBV7-2 to TRBJ2-1, with D maybe TRBD2 (7 bases). Germline V gives CDR1 SGHTA, CDR2 FQGNSA. The CDR3 totals 18 residues. Trimming stripped 5 bases from V and 0 bases from J, with 20 bases between. CDR3 region: CASSLSAGAPLSYNEQFF. The CDR3 bases are TGTGCCAGCAGCCTCTCCGCGGGGGCCCCACTCTCCTACAATGAGCAGTTCTTC.

The J gene is TRBJ1-1, the V gene TRBV6-1, with 10 bases fitting TRBD1. Per germline, CDR1 MNHNS and CDR2 SASEGT. The CDR3 covers 15 residues. Trimming took 4 bases from V and 4 from J; bases not matched to a gene: 6. The CDR3 DNA is TGTGCCAGCAGTGGGTGGGACAGGGGCGGCACTGAAGCTTTCTTT. Protein: CASSGWDRGGTEAFF.

The chain couples TRBV7-6 to TRBJ2-5, with no clear D. The CDR3 has 15 residues. V was clipped by 1 base and J by 4 bases, with 13 bases between them. The germline V gene encodes CDR1 SGHVS and CDR2 FNYEAQ. The CDR3: CASSLGSDPLETQYF. Written as DNA, the CDR3 is TGTGCCAGCAGCTTAGGCTCAGATCCGCTAGAGACCCAGTACTTC.

The chain couples TRBV7-2 to TRBJ2-7; 9 bases fit TRBD2. Germline V CDR1 and CDR2: SGHTA, FQGNSA. The CDR3 has 15 residues. V was clipped by 7 bases and J by 4 bases; unmatched bases: 11. The CDR3 is CASTKGGLASYEQYF. The CDR3 DNA follows: TGTGCCAGCACAAAAGGGGGACTAGCAAGTTACGAGCAGTACTTC.

The rearrangement uses TRBV7-2 and TRBJ2-7, with D tentatively TRBD1 (6 bases). With 5 bases removed from V and 2 bases from J, the gap between germline ends came to 22 bases. The CDR3 runs to 17 residues. Germline assignment: CDR1 SGHTA and CDR2 FQGNSA. The CDR3 DNA reads TGTGCCAGCAGCCCAGGGACAAACAGTCAGAAACCCTACGAGCAGTACTTC. It yields the protein CASSPGTNSQKPYEQYF. The whole variable domain, remainder taken from reference TRBV7-2 and TRBJ2-7, is GAGVSQSPSNKVTEKGKDVELRCDPISGHTALYWYRQSLGQGLEFLIYFQGNSAPDKSGLPSDRFSAERTGGSVSTLTIQRTQQEDSAVYLCASSPGTNSQKPYEQYFGPGTRLTVT.

The chain recombines TRBV7-8 with TRBJ2-7, with 13 bases identical to TRBD2. Germline V lookup: CDR1 SGHVS, CDR2 FQNEAQ. This CDR3 has 18 amino acids. Losses at the gene ends were 0 bases for V and 1 base for J; bases not matched to a gene: 6. CDR3 DNA sequence: TGTGCCAGCAGCTTAGCGTTAACTAGCGGGAGGGCGTCCTACGAGCAGTACTTC. As protein: CASSLALTSGRASYEQYF.

This clone appeared a single time. The genes are TRBV5-1 and TRBJ2-7; possibly TRBD1 for D (6 bases). The CDR3 extends over 13 amino acids. Trimming shortened V by 3 bases and J by 4 bases, and 11 bases separated the two germline ends. Germline loops: CDR1 SGHRS, CDR2 YFSETQ. This CDR3 is CASSSWTDYEQYF. For the CDR3, the DNA is TGCGCCAGCAGCTCCTGGACAGATTACGAGCAGTACTTC.

The chain carries TRBV28 and TRBJ1-2; 10 nucleotides line up with TRBD1. The CDR3 covers 15 residues. The germline V gene encodes CDR1 MDHEN and CDR2 SYDVKM. J gave up 4 bases and V 5 bases, and 7 bases lay outside the gene matches. The CDR3 loop is CASSPGTGDAYGYTF. The CDR3, as DNA: TGTGCCAGCAGTCCCGGGACAGGGGATGCCTATGGCTACACCTTC.

This clone was seen a single time. This chain joins TRBV10-2 and TRBJ2-2; TRBD1 aligns across 7 bases. Trimming cost V 8 bases and J 2 bases; bases outside gene matches: 23. The CDR3 covers 20 residues. Germline CDR1 WSHSY, CDR2 SAAADI. The CDR3 DNA sequence: TGCGCCAGCTCTACGAGGGGGACAGAAACAAATATGACAAACACCGGGGAGCTGTTTTTT. Amino acid sequence: CASSTRGTETNMTNTGELFF.

The V and J genes are TRBV20-1 and TRBJ2-1; 8 bases map to TRBD2. This CDR3 is 11 amino acids long. J gave up 15 bases and V 3 bases, and 7 bases lay outside the gene matches. Germline CDR1 reads DFQATT; CDR2 reads SNEGSKA (reference sequence). This CDR3 is CSASRGGWRFF. The DNA for the CDR3 is TGCAGTGCTAGCCGCGGGGGGTGGCGGTTCTTC.

The chain couples TRBV7-6 to TRBJ2-3; TRBD2 matches at 8 bases. The CDR3 runs 12 residues. The trim removed 5 bases at V and 6 bases at J, leaving 1 base unmatched. Germline CDR1 and CDR2: SGHVS and FNYEAQ. CDR3 residues: CASSPGGDTQYF. CDR3 nucleotides: TGTGCCAGCAGCCCGGGGGGGGATACGCAGTATTTT.

The CDR3 reads CASSGRGMDLAEAFF. For the CDR3, the DNA is TGTGCCAGTAGTGGCCGCGGCATGGATCTCGCTGAAGCTTTCTTT. This chain connects TRBV19 to TRBJ1-1; D ambiguous. Germline CDR1 reads LNHDA; CDR2 reads SQIVND (reference sequence). The CDR3 runs 15 residues. V was pared by 5 bases and J by 6 bases, with 19 bases between.

This chain links TRBV29-1 with TRBJ1-1; D remains unclear. CDR3 length: 13 residues. Germline loops: CDR1 SQVTM, CDR2 ANQGSEA. V shed 7 bases and J shed 0 bases, with 12 bases lying between them. The CDR3 DNA reads TGCAGCGCAGCGGAGCAGATGAACACTGAAGCTTTCTTT. This translates into CSAAEQMNTEAFF.

This clone was counted only a few times. The CDR3 sequence: CASSPPTAAGLHYGYTF. The CDR3 DNA is TGTGCCAGCTCACCACCGACGGCAGCCGGGTTGCACTATGGCTACACCTTC. The gene calls are TRBV18 and TRBJ1-2; D gene ambiguous. Trimming removed 0 bases from V and 3 bases from J, with 17 bases in between. The germline gives CDR1 KGHSH, CDR2 LQKENI. There are 17 residues in the CDR3.

This chain links TRBV27 with TRBJ2-7, with 8 bases matching TRBD1. Germline assignment: CDR1 MNHEY and CDR2 SMNVEV (reference sequence). With 5 bases clipped from V and 2 bases from J, the junction kept 11 bases outside the gene matches. The CDR3 loop spans 16 amino acids. The CDR3 reads CASSHLTGQAPYEQYF. The CDR3 region has the DNA TGTGCCAGCAGTCATTTGACGGGACAGGCCCCCTACGAGCAGTACTTC.

This chain connects TRBV4-3 to TRBJ2-6; D may be TRBD1 (5 bases). V dropped 0 bases and J dropped 0 bases, with 18 bases sitting between them. The CDR3 runs to 20 residues. The germline CDR1 and CDR2 sequences are LGHNA and YSLEER. In DNA form, the CDR3 reads TGCGCCAGCAGCCAAGATTGGATACAGGCACCAAGCTCTGGGGCCAACGTCCTGACTTTC. This translates into CASSQDWIQAPSSGANVLTF.